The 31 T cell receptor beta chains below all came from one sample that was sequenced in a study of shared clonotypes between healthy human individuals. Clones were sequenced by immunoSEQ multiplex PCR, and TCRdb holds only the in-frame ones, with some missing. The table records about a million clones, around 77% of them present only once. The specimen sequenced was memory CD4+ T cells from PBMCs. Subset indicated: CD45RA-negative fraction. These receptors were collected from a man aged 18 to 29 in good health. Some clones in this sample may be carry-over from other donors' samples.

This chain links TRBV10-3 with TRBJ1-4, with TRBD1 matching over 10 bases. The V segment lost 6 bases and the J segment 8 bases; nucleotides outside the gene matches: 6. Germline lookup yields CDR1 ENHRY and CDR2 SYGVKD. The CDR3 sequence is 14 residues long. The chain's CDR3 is CAISSGTGEEKLFF. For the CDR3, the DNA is TGTGCCATCAGCTCCGGGACAGGGGAAGAAAAACTGTTTTTT.

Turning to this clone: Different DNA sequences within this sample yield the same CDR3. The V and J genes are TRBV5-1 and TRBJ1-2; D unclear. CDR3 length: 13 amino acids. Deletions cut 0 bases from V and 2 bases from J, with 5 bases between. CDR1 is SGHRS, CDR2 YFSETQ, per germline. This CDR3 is CASSLGGNYGYTF. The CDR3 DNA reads TGCGCCAGCAGCTTGGGTGGGAACTATGGCTACACCTTC.

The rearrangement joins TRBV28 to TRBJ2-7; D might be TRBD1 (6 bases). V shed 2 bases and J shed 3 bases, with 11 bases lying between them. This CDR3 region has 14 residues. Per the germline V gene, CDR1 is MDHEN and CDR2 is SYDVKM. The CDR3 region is CASSLAGEFYEQYF. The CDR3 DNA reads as TGTGCCAGCAGTTTAGCAGGGGAGTTCTACGAGCAGTACTTC.

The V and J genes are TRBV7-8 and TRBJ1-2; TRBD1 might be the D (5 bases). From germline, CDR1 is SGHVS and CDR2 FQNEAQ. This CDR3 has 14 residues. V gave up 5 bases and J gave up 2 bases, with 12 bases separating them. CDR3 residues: CASSAREGNYGYTF. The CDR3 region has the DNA TGTGCCAGCAGCGCCCGGGAGGGGAACTATGGCTACACCTTC.

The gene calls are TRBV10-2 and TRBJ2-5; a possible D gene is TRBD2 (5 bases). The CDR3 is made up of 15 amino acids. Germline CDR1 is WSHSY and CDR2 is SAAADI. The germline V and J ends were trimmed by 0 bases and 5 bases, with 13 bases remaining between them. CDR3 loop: CASSESRGGRETQYF. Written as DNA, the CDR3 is TGCGCCAGCAGTGAGTCCCGGGGTGGTCGGGAGACCCAGTACTTC.

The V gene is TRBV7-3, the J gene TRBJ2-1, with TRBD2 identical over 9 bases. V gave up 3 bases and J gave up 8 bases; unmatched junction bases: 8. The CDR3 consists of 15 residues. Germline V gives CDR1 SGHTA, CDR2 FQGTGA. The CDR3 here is CASSLVVAGVYEQFF. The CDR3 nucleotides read TGTGCCAGCAGCTTGGTGGTAGCGGGAGTGTATGAGCAGTTCTTC. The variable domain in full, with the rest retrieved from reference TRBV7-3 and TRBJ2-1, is GAGVSQTPSNKVTEKGKYVELRCDPISGHTALYWYRQSLGQGPEFLIYFQGTGAADDSGLPNDRFFAVRPEGSVSTLKIQRTERGDSAVYLCASSLVVAGVYEQFFGPGTRLTVL.

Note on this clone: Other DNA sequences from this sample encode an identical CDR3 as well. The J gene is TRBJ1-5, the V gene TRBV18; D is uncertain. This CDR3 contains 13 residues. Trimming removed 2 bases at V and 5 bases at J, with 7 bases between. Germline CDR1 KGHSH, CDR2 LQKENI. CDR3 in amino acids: CASSPGSDQPQHF. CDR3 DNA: TGTGCCAGCTCACCAGGATCAGATCAGCCCCAGCATTTT.

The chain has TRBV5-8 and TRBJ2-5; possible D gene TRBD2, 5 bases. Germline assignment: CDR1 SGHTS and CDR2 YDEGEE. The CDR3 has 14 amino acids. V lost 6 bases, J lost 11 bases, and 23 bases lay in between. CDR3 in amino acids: CASTNYGGPLMQYF. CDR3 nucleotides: TGTGCCAGCACCAACTACGGCGGGCCCCTAATGCAGTACTTC.

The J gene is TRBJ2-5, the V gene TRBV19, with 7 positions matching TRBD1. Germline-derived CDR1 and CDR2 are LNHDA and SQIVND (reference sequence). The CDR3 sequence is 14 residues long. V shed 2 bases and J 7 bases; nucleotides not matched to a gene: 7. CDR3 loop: CASSINLDRTTQYF. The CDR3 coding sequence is TGTGCCAGTAGTATAAACCTGGACAGGACGACCCAGTACTTC.

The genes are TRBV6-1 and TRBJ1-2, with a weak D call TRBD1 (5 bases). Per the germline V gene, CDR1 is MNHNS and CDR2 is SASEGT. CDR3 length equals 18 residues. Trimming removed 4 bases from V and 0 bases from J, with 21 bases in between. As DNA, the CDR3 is TGTGCCAGCAGTGCCCCCCGGGGTGTGAGGGGTACTAACTATGGCTACACCTTC. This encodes CASSAPRGVRGTNYGYTF.

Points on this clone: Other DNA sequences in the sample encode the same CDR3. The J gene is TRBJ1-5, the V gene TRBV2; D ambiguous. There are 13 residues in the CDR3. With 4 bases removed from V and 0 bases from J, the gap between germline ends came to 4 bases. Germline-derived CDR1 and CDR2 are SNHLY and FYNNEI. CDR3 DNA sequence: TGTGCCAGCAGTGGACTTAGCAATCAGCCCCAGCATTTT. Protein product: CASSGLSNQPQHF.

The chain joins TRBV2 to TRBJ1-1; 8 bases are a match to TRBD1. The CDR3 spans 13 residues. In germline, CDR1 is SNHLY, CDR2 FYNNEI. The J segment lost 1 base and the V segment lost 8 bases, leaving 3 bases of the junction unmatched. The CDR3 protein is CASRTGRNTEAFF. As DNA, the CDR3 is TGTGCCAGCCGGACAGGGAGGAACACTGAAGCTTTCTTT.

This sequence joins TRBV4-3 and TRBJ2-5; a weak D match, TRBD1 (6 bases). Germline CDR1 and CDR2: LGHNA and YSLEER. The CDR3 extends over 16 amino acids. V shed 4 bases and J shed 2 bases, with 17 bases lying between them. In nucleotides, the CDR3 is TGCGCCAGCAGCCGGTTCAGTGCAGGGGCTCAAGAGACCCAGTACTTC. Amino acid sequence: CASSRFSAGAQETQYF.

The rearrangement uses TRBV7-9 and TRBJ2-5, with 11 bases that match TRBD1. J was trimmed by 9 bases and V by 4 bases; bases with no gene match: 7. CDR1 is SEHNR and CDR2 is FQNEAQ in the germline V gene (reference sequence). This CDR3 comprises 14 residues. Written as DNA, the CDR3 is TGTGCCAGCAGCTCCGGGACAGGGGGGAGACCCCAGTACTTC. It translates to CASSSGTGGRPQYF.

The CDR3 loop reads CASSSDPVGLNNEQFF. CDR3 nucleotide sequence: TGTGCCAGCAGTTCAGACCCCGTGGGATTAAACAATGAGCAGTTCTTC. The V call is TRBV5-6, the J call TRBJ2-1; D is ambiguous. Trimming shortened V by 5 bases and J by 5 bases, and 20 bases separated the two germline ends. Germline CDR1 reads SGHDT; CDR2 reads YYEEEE. This CDR3 has 16 amino acids.

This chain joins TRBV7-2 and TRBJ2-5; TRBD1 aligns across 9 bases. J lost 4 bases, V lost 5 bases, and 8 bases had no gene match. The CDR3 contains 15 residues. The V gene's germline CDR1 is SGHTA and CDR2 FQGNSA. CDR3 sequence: CASSQPGQGGETQYF. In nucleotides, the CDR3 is TGTGCCAGCAGCCAGCCGGGACAGGGTGGAGAGACCCAGTACTTC.

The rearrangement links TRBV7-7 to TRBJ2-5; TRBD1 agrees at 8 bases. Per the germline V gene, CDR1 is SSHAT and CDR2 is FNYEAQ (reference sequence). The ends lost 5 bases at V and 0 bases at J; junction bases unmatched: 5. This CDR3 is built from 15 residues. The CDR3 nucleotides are TGTGCCAGCAGCAGCCGGACAGGGCACCAAGAGACCCAGTACTTC. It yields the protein CASSSRTGHQETQYF. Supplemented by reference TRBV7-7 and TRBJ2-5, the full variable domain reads GAGVSQSPRYKVTKRGQDVTLRCDPISSHATLYWYQQALGQGPEFLTYFNYEAQPDKSGLPSDRFSAERPEGSISTLTIQRTEQRDSAMYRCASSSRTGHQETQYFGPGTRLLVL.

The CDR3 region is CAISVSKTDTGNTIYF. As DNA, the CDR3 is TGTGCCATCAGTGTAAGTAAGACGGACACTGGAAACACCATATATTTT. The chain combines TRBV10-3 with TRBJ1-3, with D maybe TRBD1 (5 bases). Trimming stripped 4 bases from V and 2 bases from J, with 15 bases between. Per the germline V gene, CDR1 is ENHRY and CDR2 is SYGVKD. This CDR3 has 16 amino acids.

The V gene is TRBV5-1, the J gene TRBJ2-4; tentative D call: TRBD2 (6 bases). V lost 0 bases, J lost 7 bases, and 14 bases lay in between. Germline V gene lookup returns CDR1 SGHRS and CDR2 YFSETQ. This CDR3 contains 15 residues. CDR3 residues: CASSLDGGKVNIQYF. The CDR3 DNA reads TGCGCCAGCAGCTTGGATGGGGGGAAGGTGAACATTCAGTACTTC.

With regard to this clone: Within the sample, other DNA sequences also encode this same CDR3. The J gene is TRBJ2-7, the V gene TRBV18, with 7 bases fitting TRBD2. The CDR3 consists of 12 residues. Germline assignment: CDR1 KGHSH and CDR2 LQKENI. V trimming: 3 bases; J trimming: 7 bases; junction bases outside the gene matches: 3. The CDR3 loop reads CASSPTGGEQYF. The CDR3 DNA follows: TGTGCCAGCTCACCGACGGGGGGAGAGCAGTACTTC.

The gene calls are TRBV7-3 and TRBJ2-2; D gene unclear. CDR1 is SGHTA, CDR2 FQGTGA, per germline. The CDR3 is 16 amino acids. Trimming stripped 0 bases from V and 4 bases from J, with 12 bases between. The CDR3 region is CASSLTSRLFTGELFF. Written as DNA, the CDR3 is TGTGCCAGCAGCTTAACGTCTCGGCTATTCACCGGGGAGCTGTTTTTT.

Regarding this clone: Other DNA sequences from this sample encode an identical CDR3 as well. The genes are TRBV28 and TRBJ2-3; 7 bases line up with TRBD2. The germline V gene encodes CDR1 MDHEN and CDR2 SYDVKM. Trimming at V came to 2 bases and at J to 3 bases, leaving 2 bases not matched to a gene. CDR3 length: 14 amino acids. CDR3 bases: TGTGCCAGCAGTTTAGCGGGAGTGACAGATACGCAGTATTTT. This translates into CASSLAGVTDTQYF.

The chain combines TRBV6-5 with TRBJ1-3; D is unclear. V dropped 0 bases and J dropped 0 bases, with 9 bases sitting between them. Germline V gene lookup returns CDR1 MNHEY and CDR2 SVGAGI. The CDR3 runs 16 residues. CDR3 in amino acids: CASSYSAGDSGNTIYF. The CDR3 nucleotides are TGTGCCAGCAGTTACTCGGCGGGCGACTCTGGAAACACCATATATTTT.

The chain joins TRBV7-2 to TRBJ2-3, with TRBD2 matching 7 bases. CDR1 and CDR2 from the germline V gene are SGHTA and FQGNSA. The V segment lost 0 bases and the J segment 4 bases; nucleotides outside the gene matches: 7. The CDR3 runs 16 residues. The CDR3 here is CASSLAQSGVPDTQYF. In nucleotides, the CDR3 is TGTGCCAGCAGCTTAGCGCAGAGCGGGGTCCCAGATACGCAGTATTTT. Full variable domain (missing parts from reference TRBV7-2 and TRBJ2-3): GAGVSQSPSNKVTEKGKDVELRCDPISGHTALYWYRQSLGQGLEFLIYFQGNSAPDKSGLPSDRFSAERTGGSVSTLTIQRTQQEDSAVYLCASSLAQSGVPDTQYFGPGTRLTVL.

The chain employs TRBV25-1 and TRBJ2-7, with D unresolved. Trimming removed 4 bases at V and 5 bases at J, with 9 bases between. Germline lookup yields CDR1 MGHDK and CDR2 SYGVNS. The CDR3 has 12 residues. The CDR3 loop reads CASSGAWDEQYF. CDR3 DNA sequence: TGTGCCAGCAGTGGGGCTTGGGACGAGCAGTACTTC.

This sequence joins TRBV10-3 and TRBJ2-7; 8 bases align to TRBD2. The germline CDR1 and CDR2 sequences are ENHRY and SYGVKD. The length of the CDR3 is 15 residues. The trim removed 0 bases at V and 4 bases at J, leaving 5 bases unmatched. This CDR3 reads CAISESSGTYYEQYF. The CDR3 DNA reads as TGTGCCATCAGTGAGTCTAGCGGGACCTATTACGAGCAGTACTTC.

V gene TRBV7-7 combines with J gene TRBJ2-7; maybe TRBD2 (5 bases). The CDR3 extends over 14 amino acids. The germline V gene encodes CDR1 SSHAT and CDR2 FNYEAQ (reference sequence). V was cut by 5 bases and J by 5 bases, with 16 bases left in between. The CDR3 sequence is CASSPGNLAHEQYF. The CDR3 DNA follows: TGTGCCAGCAGCCCAGGAAATCTAGCCCACGAGCAGTACTTC. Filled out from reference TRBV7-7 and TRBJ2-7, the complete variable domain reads GAGVSQSPRYKVTKRGQDVTLRCDPISSHATLYWYQQALGQGPEFLTYFNYEAQPDKSGLPSDRFSAERPEGSISTLTIQRTEQRDSAMYRCASSPGNLAHEQYFGPGTRLTVT.

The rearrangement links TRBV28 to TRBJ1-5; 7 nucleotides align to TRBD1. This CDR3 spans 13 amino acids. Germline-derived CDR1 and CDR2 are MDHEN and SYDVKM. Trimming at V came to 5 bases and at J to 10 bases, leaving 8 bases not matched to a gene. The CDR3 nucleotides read TGTGCCAGCAGTGCCGGGACAGCTGTCCCCCAGCATTTT. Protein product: CASSAGTAVPQHF.

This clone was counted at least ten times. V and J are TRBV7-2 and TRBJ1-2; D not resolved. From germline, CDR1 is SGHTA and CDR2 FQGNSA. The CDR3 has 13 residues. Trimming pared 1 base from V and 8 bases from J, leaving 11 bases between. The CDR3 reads CASSLDPEEGYTF. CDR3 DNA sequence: TGTGCCAGCAGCTTAGACCCGGAGGAAGGCTACACCTTC.

CDR3 bases: TGCGCCAGCAGCTTGGCTGGCGGGGTTGGGAACACCGGGGAGCTGTTTTTT. Translation gives CASSLAGGVGNTGELFF. J is TRBJ2-2 and V is TRBV5-1; weak D call: TRBD2 (6 bases). CDR1 and CDR2 (germline): SGHRS, YFSETQ. The CDR3 spans 17 residues. V was clipped by 0 bases and J by 1 base, with 13 bases between them.

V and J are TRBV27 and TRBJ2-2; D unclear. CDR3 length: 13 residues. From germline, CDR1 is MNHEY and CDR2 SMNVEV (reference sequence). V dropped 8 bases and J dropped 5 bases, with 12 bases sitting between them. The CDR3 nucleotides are TGTGCCAGCGGTATAGTTCTAACCGGGGAGCTGTTTTTT. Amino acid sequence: CASGIVLTGELFF.